Listed below are T cell receptor beta chains from one sample, sequenced in a study of blood T cells in healthy people across ages. TCRdb ran MiXCR on the 5' RACE reads and lists one entry per CDR3 protein. This table holds over a million distinct CDR3 sequences, approximately 43% found once. Material: blood. These receptors were taken from a woman between 18 and 30 years old in good health. CDR3s include the opening cysteine and the closing phenylalanine or tryptophan. Fields, in order: V gene, J gene, clone size, D gene, CDR3 protein, CDR3 DNA. The D gene is left open where the match is weak. For some rows the clone size is stated as once, few or many, or as a class when expanded; others skip it.

v_gene: TRBV21-1; j_gene: TRBJ2-5; abundance: -; d_gene: -; CDR3aa: CASSKVGLAGVNEQYF; CDR3nt: TGTGCCAGCAGCAAAGTCGGCCTAGCGGGAGTCAATGAGCAGTACTTC
v_gene: TRBV7-2; j_gene: TRBJ1-2; abundance: -; d_gene: -; CDR3aa: CASSPTRESVYGYTF; CDR3nt: TGTGCCAGCAGCCCAACTAGGGAAAGCGTCTATGGCTACACCTTC
v_gene: TRBV14; j_gene: TRBJ1-2; abundance: few; d_gene: -; CDR3aa: CASSQEGQPYGYTF; CDR3nt: TGTGCCAGCAGCCAAGAAGGGCAGCCTTATGGCTACACCTTC
v_gene: TRBV6-5; j_gene: TRBJ2-3; abundance: -; d_gene: -; CDR3aa: CASSYFGATDTQYF; CDR3nt: TGTGCCAGCAGTTACTTTGGAGCCACAGATACGCAGTATTTT
v_gene: TRBV6-2/TRBV6-3; j_gene: TRBJ2-7; abundance: -; d_gene: TRBD1; CDR3aa: CASSHLRQGNYEQYF; CDR3nt: TGTGCCAGCAGTCATCTAAGACAGGGAAACTACGAGCAGTACTTC
v_gene: TRBV7-2; j_gene: TRBJ2-4; abundance: -; d_gene: -; CDR3aa: CASSNLQQVGKNIQYF; CDR3nt: TGTGCCAGCAGCAACTTACAACAGGTTGGCAAAAACATTCAGTACTTC
v_gene: TRBV6-5; j_gene: TRBJ2-1; abundance: -; d_gene: -; CDR3aa: CADTLLGSTQFF; CDR3nt: TGTGCCGACACCCTATTGGGGTCGACCCAGTTCTTC
v_gene: TRBV7-2; j_gene: TRBJ2-2; abundance: -; d_gene: -; CDR3aa: CASRIRGELFF; CDR3nt: TGTGCCAGCAGGATCCGCGGGGAGCTGTTTTTT
v_gene: TRBV7-8; j_gene: TRBJ2-1; abundance: -; d_gene: -; CDR3aa: CASSFRQNEQFF; CDR3nt: TGTGCCAGCAGCTTTAGGCAAAATGAGCAGTTCTTC
v_gene: TRBV19; j_gene: TRBJ2-7; abundance: -; d_gene: -; CDR3aa: CASRGAGGPKTYEQYF; CDR3nt: TGTGCCAGTAGGGGTGCCGGGGGGCCGAAAACCTACGAGCAGTACTTC
v_gene: TRBV28; j_gene: TRBJ2-1; abundance: few; d_gene: -; CDR3aa: CARIRWGIIGEQFF; CDR3nt: TGTGCCAGAATAAGGTGGGGGATCATAGGTGAGCAGTTCTTC
v_gene: TRBV25-1; j_gene: TRBJ1-2; abundance: many; d_gene: -; CDR3aa: CASSVIANYGYTF; CDR3nt: TGTGCCAGCAGTGTAATAGCTAACTATGGCTACACCTTC
v_gene: TRBV3-1; j_gene: TRBJ1-6; abundance: -; d_gene: -; CDR3aa: CASNQVDNQALHF; CDR3nt: TGTGCCAGCAACCAAGTCGACAATCAAGCCCTCCACTTT